These 21 T cell receptor beta chains were sequenced from one sample in a study of PD-L1 blockade in urothelial cancer. Generated by immunoSEQ multiplex PCR, the TCRdb table keeps only in-frame clones and is missing some. Among 25,000 to 35,000 clones, over 70% were seen once, and the ten largest hold 3% to 4.5%. Sequencing used PBMCs, obtained around atezolizumab (anti-PD-L1) treatment. The receptors derive from a man in his forties or fifties with urothelial cancer.

This rearrangement joins TRBV5-5 to TRBJ2-5; 12 bases match TRBD2. The CDR3 runs 16 residues. Trimming took 4 bases from V and 4 from J; bases not matched to a gene: 8. Germline V gene sequence: CDR1 SGHKS, CDR2 YYEKEE (reference sequence). In DNA form, the CDR3 reads TGTGCCAGCAGCCTTCGACTAGCGGGAGTTTTAGAGACCCAGTACTTC. It encodes CASSLRLAGVLETQYF.

Here the CDR3 reads CASSFPTTGSNEKLFF. As DNA, the CDR3 is TGTGCCAGCAGTTTCCCCACGACAGGGTCAAATGAAAAACTGTTTTTT. The chain links TRBV28 to TRBJ1-4; TRBD1 aligns across 7 bases. The CDR3 is 16 residues long. CDR1 is MDHEN and CDR2 is SYDVKM in the germline V gene. V dropped 3 bases and J dropped 5; count of bases not matched to a gene: 9.

CDR3 coding DNA: TGTGCCAGCAGAGGAGGCGGGGGGAGCTATGGCTACACCTTC. It specifies CASRGGGGSYGYTF. The V gene is TRBV6-6, the J gene TRBJ1-2; a possible D gene is TRBD1 (5 bases). From germline, CDR1 is MNHNY and CDR2 SVGAGI (reference sequence). The V end was cut by 6 bases, the J end by 4 bases, with 15 bases between. CDR3 size: 14 residues.

This clone was picked up one time. The CDR3 coding sequence is TGTGCCAGTAGTATGCCGGGACAGGGGCTTGAAAAACTGTTTTTT. Amino acid sequence: CASSMPGQGLEKLFF. The J gene is TRBJ1-4, the V gene TRBV19; 10 positions match TRBD1. The germline gives CDR1 LNHDA, CDR2 SQIVND (reference sequence). The CDR3 spans 15 residues. V gave up 3 bases and J gave up 7 bases; unmatched junction bases: 5.

The CDR3 DNA is TGTGCCAGTAGTAGGGACAGGGGGAATCAGCCCCAGCATTTT. As protein: CASSRDRGNQPQHF. The chain combines TRBV19 with TRBJ1-5, with 11 bases aligning to TRBD1. V trimming: 4 bases; J trimming: 4 bases; junction bases outside the gene matches: 0. The CDR3 sequence is 14 residues long. Germline V CDR1 and CDR2: LNHDA, SQIVND (reference sequence).

This chain uses TRBV7-2 with TRBJ2-2; 7 bases map to TRBD2. J lost 2 bases, V lost 1 base, and 7 bases had no gene match. The CDR3 extends over 17 amino acids. Germline CDR1 reads SGHTA; CDR2 reads FQGNSA. CDR3 in amino acids: CASSLVGGLYNTGELFF. In nucleotides, the CDR3 is TGTGCCAGCAGCTTAGTCGGGGGACTATATAACACCGGGGAGCTGTTTTTT.

The rearrangement uses TRBV7-9 and TRBJ2-2; 7 bases map to TRBD1. With V trimmed by 5 bases and J by 7 bases, 4 bases remained unmatched. The CDR3 runs 13 residues. CDR1 is SEHNR, CDR2 FQNEAQ, per germline (reference sequence). The CDR3 region is CASSIQGIGELFF. DNA of the CDR3: TGTGCCAGCAGCATACAGGGGATCGGGGAGCTGTTTTTT. Looking up the rest from reference TRBV7-9 and TRBJ2-2 gives the full variable domain: DTGVSQNPRHKITKRGQNVTFRCDPISEHNRLYWYRQTLGQGPEFLTYFQNEAQLEKSRLLSDRFSAERPKGSFSTLEIQRTEQGDSAMYLCASSIQGIGELFFGEGSRLTVL.

The gene calls are TRBV2 and TRBJ2-5; 7 bases are shared with TRBD2. The CDR3 is made up of 18 amino acids. J lost 2 bases, V lost 5 bases, and 17 bases had no gene match. The V gene's germline CDR1 is SNHLY and CDR2 FYNNEI. The CDR3: CASSSRGWGGRIQETQYF. CDR3 DNA sequence: TGTGCCAGCAGTAGTAGGGGATGGGGGGGTAGGATTCAAGAGACCCAGTACTTC.

The chain employs TRBV5-1 and TRBJ1-4; tentatively, D is TRBD1 (5 bases). The germline V gene has CDR1 SGHRS and CDR2 YFSETQ. Trimming removed 4 bases from V and 6 bases from J, with 28 bases in between. This CDR3 contains 19 residues. CDR3 region: CASSRGDGARRRWDEKLFF. The DNA of the CDR3 is TGCGCCAGCAGCCGGGGGGACGGGGCGAGGCGCCGGTGGGATGAAAAACTGTTTTTT.

The chain carries TRBV5-1 and TRBJ1-2; perhaps TRBD1 as D (5 bases). V was cut by 0 bases and J by 6 bases, with 12 bases left in between. Germline V lookup: CDR1 SGHRS, CDR2 YFSETQ. The CDR3 length is 14 residues. In DNA, the CDR3 is TGCGCCAGCAGCTTGGAGGGCAGGGTTGATGGCTACACCTTC. Translating gives CASSLEGRVDGYTF. Variable domain in full (rest from reference TRBV5-1 and TRBJ1-2): KAGVTQTPRYLIKTRGQQVTLSCSPISGHRSVSWYQQTPGQGLQFLFEYFSETQRNKGNFPGRFSGRQFSNSRSEMNVSTLELGDSALYLCASSLEGRVDGYTFGSGTRLTVV.

The rearrangement uses TRBV29-1 and TRBJ2-7; the match to TRBD1 covers 9 bases. V was clipped by 5 bases and J by 2 bases; unmatched bases: 4. Germline lookup yields CDR1 SQVTM and CDR2 ANQGSEA. CDR3 length: 13 residues. The CDR3 DNA reads TGCAGCGTTTCGGACAGGGGTACCTACGAGCAGTACTTC. It codes for CSVSDRGTYEQYF.

The rearrangement uses TRBV7-9 and TRBJ2-3; 8 bases are a match to TRBD1. With V trimmed by 3 bases and J by 3 bases, 8 bases remained unmatched. CDR1 is SEHNR and CDR2 is FQNEAQ in the germline V gene (reference sequence). The CDR3 is made up of 16 amino acids. The CDR3 DNA follows: TGTGCCAGCAGCTTGGAGACAGGGGAAGGTACAGATACGCAGTATTTT. This gives the protein CASSLETGEGTDTQYF.

The chain employs TRBV7-2 and TRBJ2-7, with D possibly being TRBD1 (7 bases). Germline CDR1 SGHTA, CDR2 FQGNSA. Deletions cut 2 bases from V and 6 bases from J, with 14 bases between. This CDR3 comprises 14 residues. As DNA, the CDR3 is TGTGCCAGCAGCTTAAGACAGGGAGGTGGCGAGCAGTACTTC. Its translation: CASSLRQGGGEQYF.

V gene TRBV6-1 combines with J gene TRBJ2-3; TRBD2 matches at 11 bases. The trim removed 5 bases at V and 4 bases at J, leaving 5 bases unmatched. Germline V gives CDR1 MNHNS, CDR2 SASEGT. The CDR3 consists of 15 residues. CDR3 protein: CASSPLAGGPDTQYF. The CDR3 DNA reads TGTGCCAGCAGTCCCTTAGCGGGAGGGCCAGATACGCAGTATTTT.

This clone was counted between two and nine times. The chain recombines TRBV30 with TRBJ1-1; D perhaps matches TRBD1 (6 bases). CDR1 GTSNPN and CDR2 SVGIG come from the germline V gene (reference sequence). The CDR3 length is 14 residues. V lost 2 bases, J lost 5 bases, and 15 bases lay in between. CDR3 region: CAWSTGRGETEAFF. Written as DNA, the CDR3 is TGTGCCTGGAGTACCGGGAGGGGGGAGACTGAAGCTTTCTTT.

This clone has only one observation. The rearrangement links TRBV11-2 to TRBJ2-7, with 11 positions matching TRBD1. The V gene end was trimmed by 5 bases and the J gene end by 6 bases; junction bases not matched to a gene: 12. This CDR3 is 16 amino acids long. Germline assignment: CDR1 SGHAT and CDR2 FQNNGV. As DNA, the CDR3 is TGTGCCAGCAGCAAAGCCACCGGGACAGGGGGGCTCGAGCAGTACTTC. This translates into CASSKATGTGGLEQYF.

V is TRBV7-2 and J is TRBJ2-7; TRBD2 matches at 10 bases. V gave up 4 bases and J gave up 6 bases; unmatched junction bases: 6. CDR3 length equals 14 residues. Germline lookup yields CDR1 SGHTA and CDR2 FQGNSA. The CDR3 is CASSYERGGGEQYF. The DNA of the CDR3 is TGTGCCAGCAGCTATGAGCGGGGGGGAGGCGAGCAGTACTTC.

The chain employs TRBV28 and TRBJ2-3, with 12 bases that match TRBD1. The J segment lost 10 bases and the V segment lost 6 bases, leaving 8 bases of the junction unmatched. The CDR3 has 14 residues. Germline V gene sequence: CDR1 MDHEN, CDR2 SYDVKM. CDR3 bases: TGTGCCAGCAGAACCGGGACAGGGGGCTGGTCGCAGTATTTT. It is translated as CASRTGTGGWSQYF.

The chain carries TRBV27 and TRBJ1-1; D is perhaps TRBD1 (6 bases). Germline lookup yields CDR1 MNHEY and CDR2 SMNVEV (reference sequence). The CDR3 has 12 residues. Trimming shortened V by 3 bases and J by 7 bases, and 9 bases separated the two germline ends. The chain's CDR3 is CASSLVRGEAFF. The DNA for the CDR3 is TGTGCCAGCAGTTTGGTCAGGGGTGAAGCTTTCTTT.

This clone has just a few counts. The chain combines TRBV4-3 with TRBJ2-3; a weak D match, TRBD2 (6 bases). Trimming took 0 bases from V and 0 from J, leaving 10 bases between them. From germline, CDR1 is LGHNA and CDR2 YSLEER. The CDR3 consists of 16 residues. The CDR3 coding sequence is TGCGCCAGCAGCCAAGATTGGAGCGGGAGCACAGATACGCAGTATTTT. Translating it yields CASSQDWSGSTDTQYF.

The V gene is TRBV6-5, the J gene TRBJ2-7; D possibly corresponds to TRBD2 (6 bases). Germline V gene lookup returns CDR1 MNHEY and CDR2 SVGAGI. The CDR3 loop spans 11 amino acids. Trimming removed 1 base at V and 12 bases at J, with 10 bases between. For the CDR3, the DNA is TGTGCCAGCAGTTACTTGGGACTGGTGTACTTC. It translates to CASSYLGLVYF.